One sample yielded the 7 T cell receptor beta chains listed below, sequenced in a study of identical twins. TCRdb re-derived calls from the 5' RACE reads in MiXCR, one entry per CDR3 protein. The sample records roughly 200,000 distinct CDR3 sequences, less than 8% being singletons. These data were likewise used in another study, on yellow fever vaccine responses in identical twins.

What was sequenced was memory (CD45RO+) T cells sorted from blood. The receptors stem from a woman under 30 in good health.

The V and J genes are TRBV11-2 and TRBJ2-3; D perhaps matches TRBD2 (5 bases). Looked up from germline, CDR1 is SGHAT and CDR2 is FQNNGV. V lost 3 bases and J 3 bases, leaving 13 bases between the germline ends. The CDR3 runs to 15 residues. CDR3 bases: TGTGCCAGCAGCTTTTCCAGCGGTGGGACAGATACGCAGTATTTT. This codes for CASSFSSGGTDTQYF.

This clonotype has at least ten counts. The chain employs TRBV5-1 and TRBJ2-7; 8 bases align to TRBD2. This CDR3 has 14 amino acids. Germline values: CDR1 SGHRS, CDR2 YFSETQ. V was pared by 4 bases and J by 2 bases, with 5 bases of the junction left unmatched. The CDR3 here is CASSPGGEAYEQYF. The CDR3 DNA is TGCGCCAGCAGCCCGGGGGGGGAGGCCTACGAGCAGTACTTC.

The chain combines TRBV7-8 with TRBJ2-7; 8 bases map to TRBD1. The J segment lost 3 bases and the V segment lost 2 bases, leaving 6 bases of the junction unmatched. CDR1 and CDR2 (germline): SGHVS, FQNEAQ. The CDR3 loop spans 15 amino acids. CDR3 nucleotides: TGTGCCAGCAGCTTATGGCAGGGGGCAGACTACGAGCAGTACTTC. Amino acid sequence: CASSLWQGADYEQYF.

This clonotype is medium-sized by share. The chain employs TRBV12-3 or TRBV12-4 and TRBJ2-2; D is unclear. The CDR3 extends over 13 amino acids. Trimming stripped 3 bases from V and 6 bases from J, with 8 bases between. CDR3 amino acids: CASSFVGSGELFF. In DNA, the CDR3 is TGTGCCAGCAGTTTTGTGGGCTCCGGGGAGCTGTTTTTT.

This clonotype was picked up a small number of times. The J gene is TRBJ1-3, the V gene TRBV11-2; D is perhaps TRBD1 (5 bases). The CDR3 runs 12 residues. V was trimmed by 2 bases and J by 8 bases, leaving 7 bases between them. Looked up from germline, CDR1 is SGHAT and CDR2 is FQNNGV. CDR3 sequence (DNA): TGTGCCAGCAGCTTATTGGGGGACACCATATATTTT. Translation gives CASSLLGDTIYF. Filled out from reference TRBV11-2 and TRBJ1-3, the complete variable domain reads EAGVAQSPRYKIIEKRQSVAFWCNPISGHATLYWYQQILGQGPKLLIQFQNNGVVDDSQLPKDRFSAERLKGVDSTLKIQPAKLEDSAVYLCASSLLGDTIYFGEGSWLTVV.

At least ten counts were recorded for this clonotype. The V call is TRBV24-1, the J call TRBJ1-1; 9 positions match TRBD1. The CDR3 is made up of 16 amino acids. CDR1 KGHDR and CDR2 SFDVKD come from the germline V gene. Germline trimming cut 3 bases from V and 5 bases from J; bases unmatched to any gene: 9. The CDR3 loop is CATSDPTGTGSTEAFF. Here the CDR3 DNA reads TGTGCCACCAGTGATCCGACCGGGACAGGGTCAACTGAAGCTTTCTTT.

This clonotype was seen ten or more times. DNA of the CDR3: TGTGCCAGCAGTTTAAGAGTACCCGAGCCTAAGGAGGATACGCAGTATTTT. Residues: CASSLRVPEPKEDTQYF. The chain links TRBV28 to TRBJ2-3; unclear D gene. The CDR3 contains 17 residues. Germline CDR1 and CDR2: MDHEN and SYDVKM. V was pared by 2 bases and J by 6 bases, with 21 bases between.